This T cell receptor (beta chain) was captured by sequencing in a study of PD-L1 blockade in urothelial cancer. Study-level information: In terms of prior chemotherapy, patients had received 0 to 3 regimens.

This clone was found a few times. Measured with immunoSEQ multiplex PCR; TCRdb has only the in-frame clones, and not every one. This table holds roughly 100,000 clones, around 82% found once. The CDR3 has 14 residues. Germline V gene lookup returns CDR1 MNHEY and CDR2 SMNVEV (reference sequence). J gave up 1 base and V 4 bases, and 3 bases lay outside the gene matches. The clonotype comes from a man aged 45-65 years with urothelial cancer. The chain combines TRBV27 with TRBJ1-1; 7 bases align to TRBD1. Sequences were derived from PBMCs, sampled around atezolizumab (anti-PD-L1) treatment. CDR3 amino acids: CASSWTGGNTEAFF. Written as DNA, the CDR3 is TGTGCCAGCAGTTGGACAGGCGGGAACACTGAAGCTTTCTTT.